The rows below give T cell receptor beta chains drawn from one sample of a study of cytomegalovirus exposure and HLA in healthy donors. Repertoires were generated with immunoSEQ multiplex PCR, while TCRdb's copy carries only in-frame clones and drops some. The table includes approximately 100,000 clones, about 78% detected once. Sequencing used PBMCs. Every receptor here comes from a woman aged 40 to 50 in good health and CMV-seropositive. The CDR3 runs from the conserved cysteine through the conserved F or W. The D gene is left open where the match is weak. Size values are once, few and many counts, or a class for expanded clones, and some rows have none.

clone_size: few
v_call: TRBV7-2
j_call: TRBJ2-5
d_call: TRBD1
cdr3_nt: TGTGCCAGCAGCTTCGGGACAGGAGGGACCCAGTACTTC
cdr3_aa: CASSFGTGGTQYF

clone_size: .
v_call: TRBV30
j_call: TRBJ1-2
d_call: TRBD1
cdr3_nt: TGTGCCTGGAGTGTACGAGGGACAGCCCGGGGATATGGCTACACCTTC
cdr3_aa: CAWSVRGTARGYGYTF

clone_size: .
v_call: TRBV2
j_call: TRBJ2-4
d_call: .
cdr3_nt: TGTGCCAGCAGTGAACTTTCCTCGGCGGGCATTCAGTACTTC
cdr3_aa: CASSELSSAGIQYF

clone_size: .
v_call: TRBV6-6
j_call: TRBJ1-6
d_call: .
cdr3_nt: TGTGCCAGCAGTTACGACGGGGGGAATTCACCCCTCCACTTT
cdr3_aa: CASSYDGGNSPLHF

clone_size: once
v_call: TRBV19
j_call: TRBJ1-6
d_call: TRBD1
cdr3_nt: TGTGCCAGTAGTCTGACAGGGGAGGGTAATTCACCCCTCCACTTT
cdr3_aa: CASSLTGEGNSPLHF

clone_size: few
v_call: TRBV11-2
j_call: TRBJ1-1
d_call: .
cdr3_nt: TGTGCCAGCAGCTTAGAAGGGGGTGCATCTAGTATGAACACTGAAGCTTTCTTT
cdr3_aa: CASSLEGGASSMNTEAFF

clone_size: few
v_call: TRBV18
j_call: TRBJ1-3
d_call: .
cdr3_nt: TGTGCCAGCTCACCTCCCGGACAGTATGGAAACACCATATATTTT
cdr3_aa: CASSPPGQYGNTIYF

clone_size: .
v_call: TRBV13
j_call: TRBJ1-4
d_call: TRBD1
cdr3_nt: TGTGCCAGCAGCCCGACAGGGAGAGAAAAACTGTTTTTT
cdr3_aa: CASSPTGREKLFF

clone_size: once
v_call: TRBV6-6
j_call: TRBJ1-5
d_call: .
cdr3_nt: TGTGCCAGCAGTTACGCCGGCAGGGGTAGCAATCAGCCCCAGCATTTT
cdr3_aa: CASSYAGRGSNQPQHF

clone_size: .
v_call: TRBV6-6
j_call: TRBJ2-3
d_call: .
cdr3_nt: TGTGCCAGCACAGTTCGGGGAACACGCACAGATACGCAGTATTTT
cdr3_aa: CASTVRGTRTDTQYF

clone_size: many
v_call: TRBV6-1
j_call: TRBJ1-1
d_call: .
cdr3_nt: TGTGCCAGCAGTGAAGTTCTGGGGAGGGTCGCTGAAGCTTTCTTT
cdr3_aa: CASSEVLGRVAEAFF

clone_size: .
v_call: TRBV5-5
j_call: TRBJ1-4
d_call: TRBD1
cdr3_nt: TGTGCCAGCAGCTACACGGACAGGGTGGGTGAAAAACTGTTTTTT
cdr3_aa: CASSYTDRVGEKLFF

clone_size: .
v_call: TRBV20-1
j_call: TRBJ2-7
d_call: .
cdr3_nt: TGCAGTGTCGACAGGATCGGCGAGCAGTACTTC
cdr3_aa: CSVDRIGEQYF

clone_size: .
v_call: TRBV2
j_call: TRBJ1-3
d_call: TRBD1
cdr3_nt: TGTGCCAGCGGGGACAGTGGAAACACCATATATTTT
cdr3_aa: CASGDSGNTIYF

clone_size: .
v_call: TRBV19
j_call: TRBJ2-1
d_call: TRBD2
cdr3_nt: TGTGCCAGTAGTGCCCTGAAAGCGGGGGTGGCCAATGAGCAGTTCTTC
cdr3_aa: CASSALKAGVANEQFF

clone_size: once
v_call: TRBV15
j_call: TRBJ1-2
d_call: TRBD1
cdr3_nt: TGTGCCACCAGCAGAGAGGGACAGGGCTACACCTTC
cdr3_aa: CATSREGQGYTF

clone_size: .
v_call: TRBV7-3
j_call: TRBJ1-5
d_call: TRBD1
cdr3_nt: TGTGCCAGCAGCTCAGGACAGGGCCATCAGCCCCAGCATTTT
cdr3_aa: CASSSGQGHQPQHF

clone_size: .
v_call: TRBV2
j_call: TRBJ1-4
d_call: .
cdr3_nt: TGTGCCAGCAGGAGGGCACCCAATGAAAAACTGTTTTTT
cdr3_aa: CASRRAPNEKLFF

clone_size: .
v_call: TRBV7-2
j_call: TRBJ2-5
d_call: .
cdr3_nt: TGTGCCAGCAGCTCCGGGAGCGCGGGTGCCTCAGAGACCCAGTACTTC
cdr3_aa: CASSSGSAGASETQYF

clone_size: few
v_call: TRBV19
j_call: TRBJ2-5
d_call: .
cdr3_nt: TGTGCCAGTAGTATAGCGGGTTTCCAAGAGACCCAGTACTTC
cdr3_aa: CASSIAGFQETQYF

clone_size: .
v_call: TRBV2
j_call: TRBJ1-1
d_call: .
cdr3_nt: TGTGCCAGCAGTGTCAGGGAGGTGAACTCTGAAGCTTTCTTT
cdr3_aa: CASSVREVNSEAFF

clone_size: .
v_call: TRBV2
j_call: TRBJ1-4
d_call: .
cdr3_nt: TGTGCCAGCAGGGGGGAGGGGGAAAAACTGTTTTTT
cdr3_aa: CASRGEGEKLFF

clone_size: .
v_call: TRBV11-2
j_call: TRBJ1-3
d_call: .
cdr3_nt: TGTGCCAGCAGCCCCAACGCGAACTCTGGAAACACCATATATTTT
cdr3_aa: CASSPNANSGNTIYF

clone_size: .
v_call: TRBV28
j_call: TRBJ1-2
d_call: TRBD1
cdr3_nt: TGTGCCAGCAGTTCGGCGGGACAGGGAGGTGGCTACACCTTC
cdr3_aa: CASSSAGQGGGYTF

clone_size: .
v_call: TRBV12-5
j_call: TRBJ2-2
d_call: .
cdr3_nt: TGTGCTAGTGTCCTCGGGGTCGGAGGGGAGCTGTTTTTT
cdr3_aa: CASVLGVGGELFF

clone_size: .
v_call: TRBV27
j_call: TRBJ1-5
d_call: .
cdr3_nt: TGTGCCAGCAGTTTTGAGGGGGTGGGCAATCAGCCCCAGCATTTT
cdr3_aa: CASSFEGVGNQPQHF

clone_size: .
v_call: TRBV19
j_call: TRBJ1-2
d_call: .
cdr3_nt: TGTGCCAGTAGGGTCAGGGCAGCTGCAGATCCCAGGGGCTACACCTTC
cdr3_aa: CASRVRAAADPRGYTF

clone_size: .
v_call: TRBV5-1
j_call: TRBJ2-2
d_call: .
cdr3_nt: TGCGCCAGCGCCAGAGGAGGAATCAGCACCGGGGAGCTGTTTTTT
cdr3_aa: CASARGGISTGELFF

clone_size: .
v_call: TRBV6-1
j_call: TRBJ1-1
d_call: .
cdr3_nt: TGTGCCAGCAGTGCTCAGACAGAGATGAACACTGAAGCTTTCTTT
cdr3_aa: CASSAQTEMNTEAFF

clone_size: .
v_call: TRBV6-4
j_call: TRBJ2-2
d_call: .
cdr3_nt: TGTGCCAGCAGTGACGAAGACTCCCACACCGGGGAGCTGTTTTTT
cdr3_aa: CASSDEDSHTGELFF

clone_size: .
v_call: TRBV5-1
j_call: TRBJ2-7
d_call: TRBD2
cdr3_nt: TGCGCCAGCAGCTTATATAGCGGGGACTCCTCCGAGCAGTACTTC
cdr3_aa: CASSLYSGDSSEQYF

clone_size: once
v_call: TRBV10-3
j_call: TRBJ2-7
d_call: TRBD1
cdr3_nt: TGTGCCATCAGTGACACGGGACAGGGGGCGTACGAGCAGTACTTC
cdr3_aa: CAISDTGQGAYEQYF

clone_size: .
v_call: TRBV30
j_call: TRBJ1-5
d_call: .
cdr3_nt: TGTGCCTGGAGTTTCGGTTCCCTAAATCAGCCCCAGCATTTT
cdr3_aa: CAWSFGSLNQPQHF

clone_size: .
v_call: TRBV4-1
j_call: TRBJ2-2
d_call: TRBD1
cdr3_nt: TGCGCCAGCAGCCACCGAAAGGGGACAGGGAACACCGGGGAGCTGTTTTTT
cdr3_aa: CASSHRKGTGNTGELFF

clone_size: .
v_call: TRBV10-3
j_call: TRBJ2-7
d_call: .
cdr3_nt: TGTGCCACCACGGGACTCGCCCCCTACGAGCAGTACTTC
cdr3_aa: CATTGLAPYEQYF

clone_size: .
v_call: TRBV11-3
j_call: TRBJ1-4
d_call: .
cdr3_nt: TGTACCGACGGCGGTCCACCAGCAACTAATGAAAAACTGTTTTTT
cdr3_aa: CTDGGPPATNEKLFF

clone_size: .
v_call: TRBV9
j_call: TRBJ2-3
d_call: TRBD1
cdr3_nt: TGTGCCAGCAGCGCCGGGACAGGGGGCCCAGATACGCAGTATTTT
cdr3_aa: CASSAGTGGPDTQYF

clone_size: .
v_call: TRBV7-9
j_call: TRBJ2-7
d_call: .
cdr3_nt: TGTGCCAGCAGCTTAGACTTGGTTGGCTACGAGCAGTACTTC
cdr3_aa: CASSLDLVGYEQYF

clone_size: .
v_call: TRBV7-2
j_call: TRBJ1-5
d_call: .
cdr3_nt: TGTGCCAGCAGCTTACAATCGTCAGTAGCTCAGCCCCAGCATTTT
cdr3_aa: CASSLQSSVAQPQHF

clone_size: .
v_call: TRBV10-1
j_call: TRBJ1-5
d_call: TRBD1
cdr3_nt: TGCGCCAGCAGTGCGACAGGGTACAATCAGCCCCAGCATTTT
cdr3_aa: CASSATGYNQPQHF

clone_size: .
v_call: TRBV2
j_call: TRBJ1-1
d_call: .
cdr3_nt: TGTGCCAGCAGCTACTCCCGGGAAGCTTTCTTT
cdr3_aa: CASSYSREAFF

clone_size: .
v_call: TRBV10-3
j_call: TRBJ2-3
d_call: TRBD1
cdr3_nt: TGTGCCATCAGTGAAACCCCGGGACAGGGAACAGATACGCAGTATTTT
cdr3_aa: CAISETPGQGTDTQYF

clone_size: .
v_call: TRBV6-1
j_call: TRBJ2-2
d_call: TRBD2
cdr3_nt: TGTGCCAGCAGGGGACTAGCGGAAAACACCGGGGAGCTGTTTTTT
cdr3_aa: CASRGLAENTGELFF

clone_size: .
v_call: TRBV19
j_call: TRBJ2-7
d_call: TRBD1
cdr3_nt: TGTGCCAGTAGTGTGGGGACAGAGTGGAGGTACGAGCAGTACTTC
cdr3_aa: CASSVGTEWRYEQYF

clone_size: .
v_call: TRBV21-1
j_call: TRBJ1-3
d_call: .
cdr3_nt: TGTGCCAGCAGCAAGCCGACAGGAACTGGAAACACCATATATTTT
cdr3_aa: CASSKPTGTGNTIYF

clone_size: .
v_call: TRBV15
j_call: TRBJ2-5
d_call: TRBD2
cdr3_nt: TGTGCCACCAGCGCCTCGACTAGCGGTGAGACCCAGTACTTC
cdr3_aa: CATSASTSGETQYF

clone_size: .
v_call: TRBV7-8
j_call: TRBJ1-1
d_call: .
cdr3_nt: TGTGCCAGCAGCTTGACCAGGGGCTACACTGAAGCTTTCTTT
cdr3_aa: CASSLTRGYTEAFF

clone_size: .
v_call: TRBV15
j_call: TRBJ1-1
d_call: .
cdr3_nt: TGTGCCACCAGCAGAGACAGGGTAATCACTGAAGCTTTCTTT
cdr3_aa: CATSRDRVITEAFF

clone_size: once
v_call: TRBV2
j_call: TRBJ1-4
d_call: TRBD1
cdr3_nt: TGTGCCAGCAGTGAATATGGGACAGATCTTCCGGGTGGACTGTTTTTT
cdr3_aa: CASSEYGTDLPGGLFF

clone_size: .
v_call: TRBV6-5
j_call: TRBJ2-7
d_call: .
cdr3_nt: TGTGCCAGCAGTCGTCCAGGGGTGGGCGAGCAGTACTTC
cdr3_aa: CASSRPGVGEQYF